A single sample gave rise to the 10 T cell receptor beta chains below, sequenced in a study of T cell repertoires in cytomegalovirus infection. Antigens of these TCRs are unknown. MiXCR, run by TCRdb on the reads, gives a single entry per CDR3 protein. The data show fewer than 900,000 distinct CDR3 sequences, 25% to 35% seen once. The sequencing used cultured CD8+ T cells from PBMCs, collected from culture after CMV antigen stimulation. All receptors derive from a human donor in good health (CMV status not recorded). Some clones in this sample may be carry-over from other donors' samples.

CDR3 protein: CASSQEWAGWGEQFF. The CDR3 nucleotides read TGTGCCAGCAGCCAAGAATGGGCAGGGTGGGGTGAGCAGTTCTTC. The rearrangement uses TRBV4-2 and TRBJ2-1, with a possible D match to TRBD1 (5 bases). CDR1 and CDR2 from the germline V gene are LGHNA and YNFKEQ. CDR3 size: 15 residues. The V end lost 0 bases, the J end lost 9 bases, and 15 bases lay between the germline ends.

This clonotype was counted between two and nine times. The chain links TRBV29-1 to TRBJ1-2, with D perhaps TRBD1 (5 bases). Trimming took 5 bases from V and 8 from J, leaving 12 bases between them. Germline-derived CDR1 and CDR2 are SQVTM and ANQGSEA. The CDR3 has 11 residues. In DNA, the CDR3 is TGCAGCGTTCCGACAGAAAGGGGCTACACCTTC. Its protein is CSVPTERGYTF. Combining the CDR3 with reference TRBV29-1 and TRBJ1-2 gives the whole variable domain SAVISQKPSRDICQRGTSLTIQCQVDSQVTMMFWYRQQPGQSLTLIATANQGSEATYESGFVIDKFPISRPNLTFSTLTVSNMSPEDSSIYLCSVPTERGYTFGSGTRLTVV.

There are a few counts of this clonotype. J is TRBJ2-3 and V is TRBV13; D might be TRBD2 (5 bases). Per the germline V gene, CDR1 is PRHDT and CDR2 is FYEKMQ (reference sequence). The CDR3 has 12 amino acids. V lost 8 bases and J 2 bases, leaving 8 bases between the germline ends. The CDR3 reads CASGLNTDTQYF. CDR3 coding DNA: TGTGCCAGCGGACTTAACACAGATACGCAGTATTTT.

With respect to this clonotype: At one boundary the junction diverges from the germline segment, which might be a read error. The chain carries TRBV15 and TRBJ2-7; D unresolved. Germline V gene data show CDR1 as LNHNV and CDR2 as YYDKDF (reference sequence). CDR3 length equals 13 residues. The CDR3 protein is CATSRTPRLERYF. Here the CDR3 DNA reads TGTGCCACCAGCAGGACTCCCAGGCTCGAGCGGTACTTC. The variable domain in full, completed from reference TRBV15 and TRBJ2-7, reads DAMVIQNPRYQVTQFGKPVTLSCSQTLNHNVMYWYQQKSSQAPKLLFHYYDKDFNNEADTPDNFQSRRPNTSFCFLDIRSPGLGDTAMYLCATSRTPRLERYFGPGTRLTVT.

This clonotype appeared once. This chain uses TRBV11-3 with TRBJ1-5; D is unclear. Trimming pared 0 bases from V and 3 bases from J, leaving 18 bases between. Germline assignment: CDR1 SGHNT and CDR2 YENEEA. The CDR3 is 18 amino acids. The CDR3 coding sequence is TGTGCCAGCAGCTTAGATTGCGGTAGCCCATTCAACAATCAGCCCCAGCATTTT. This translates into CASSLDCGSPFNNQPQHF. Using reference TRBV11-3 and TRBJ1-5 for the parts outside the CDR3, the full variable domain is EAGVVQSPRYKIIEKKQPVAFWCNPISGHNTLYWYLQNLGQGPELLIRYENEEAVDDSQLPKDRFSAERLKGVDSTLKIQPAELGDSAVYLCASSLDCGSPFNNQPQHFGDGTRLSIL.

This clonotype came up a few times. This rearrangement joins TRBV6-1 to TRBJ2-7, with D possibly matching TRBD1 (6 bases). The V and J ends lost 1 base and 4 bases respectively, with 17 bases between them. Germline values: CDR1 MNHNS, CDR2 SASEGT. CDR3 size: 16 residues. In DNA form, the CDR3 reads TGTGCCAGCAGTGAAGGGCCGGCAGACCAGGGGTACGAGCAGTACTTC. Translated: CASSEGPADQGYEQYF.

The chain has TRBV11-2 and TRBJ2-5, with TRBD2 as a possible D gene (6 bases). The CDR3 has 15 amino acids. Germline assignment: CDR1 SGHAT and CDR2 FQNNGV. The V gene lost 3 bases and the J gene lost 2 bases, with 13 bases spanning the gap. The CDR3 is CASSLGLSGQETQYF. The CDR3 bases are TGTGCCAGCAGCTTGGGTCTTAGCGGACAAGAGACCCAGTACTTC.

This clonotype showed up just a few times. V and J are TRBV6-5 and TRBJ1-6; a possible D gene is TRBD1 (5 bases). Germline-derived CDR1 and CDR2 are MNHEY and SVGAGI. The V and J ends lost 10 bases and 5 bases respectively, with 18 bases between them. The CDR3 extends over 15 amino acids. The CDR3 region has the DNA TGTGCCACCAGACGTTACGGGACGGATAATTCACCCCTCCACTTT. Amino acid sequence: CATRRYGTDNSPLHF.

The sample holds one count of this clonotype. CDR3 amino acids: CSAWGRGPYEQYF. DNA of the CDR3: TGCAGTGCCTGGGGCAGGGGGCCCTACGAGCAGTACTTC. This rearrangement joins TRBV20-1 to TRBJ2-7, with TRBD1 matching over 8 bases. V dropped 6 bases and J dropped 2; count of bases not matched to a gene: 6. There are 13 residues in the CDR3. Per germline, CDR1 DFQATT and CDR2 SNEGSKA (reference sequence).

This clonotype occurred many times. The chain has TRBV7-8 and TRBJ2-3; tentatively, D is TRBD1 or TRBD2 (5 bases each). The germline V gene has CDR1 SGHVS and CDR2 FQNEAQ. This CDR3 comprises 16 residues. Trimming removed 3 bases at V and 1 base at J, with 14 bases between. CDR3 amino acids: CASSFGYGTRTDTQYF. DNA of the CDR3: TGTGCCAGCAGCTTTGGGTACGGGACCCGCACAGATACGCAGTATTTT.